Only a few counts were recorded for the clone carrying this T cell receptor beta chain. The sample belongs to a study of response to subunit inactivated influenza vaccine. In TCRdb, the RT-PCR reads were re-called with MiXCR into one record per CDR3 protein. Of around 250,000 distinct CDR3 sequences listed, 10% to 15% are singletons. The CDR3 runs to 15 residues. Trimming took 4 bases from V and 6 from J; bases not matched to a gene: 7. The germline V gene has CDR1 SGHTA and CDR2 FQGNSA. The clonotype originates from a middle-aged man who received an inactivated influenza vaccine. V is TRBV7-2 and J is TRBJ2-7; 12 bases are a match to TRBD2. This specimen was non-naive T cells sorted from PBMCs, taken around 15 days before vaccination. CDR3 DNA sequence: TGTGCCAGCAGCTGGCTAGCGGGGGGGGACTTCGAGCAGTACTTC. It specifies CASSWLAGGDFEQYF.